A single sample is the source of the 8 T cell receptor beta chains below, sequenced in a study of shared clonotypes between healthy human individuals. Measured with immunoSEQ multiplex PCR; TCRdb has only the in-frame clones, and not every one. The sample lists about 360,000 clones; around 67% were seen once. Sequenced material: memory CD4+ T cells sorted from blood. The subset was: CD45RA-negative fraction. These receptors all come from a man younger than 45 in good health.

The gene calls are TRBV27 and TRBJ1-5, with D unclear. The CDR3 is made up of 13 amino acids. The V and J ends lost 3 bases and 3 bases respectively, with 6 bases between them. Germline V gene lookup returns CDR1 MNHEY and CDR2 SMNVEV (reference sequence). The CDR3 bases are TGTGCCAGCAGTTTTAGACCCAATCAGCCCCAGCATTTT. Its protein is CASSFRPNQPQHF.

Comment on this clone: Other nucleotide sequences in the sample specify the same CDR3. The V and J genes are TRBV14 and TRBJ2-2, with unresolved D. Trimming shortened V by 1 base and J by 6 bases, and 9 bases separated the two germline ends. The CDR3 loop spans 14 amino acids. CDR1 and CDR2 (germline): SGHDN, FVKESK. This CDR3 is CASSQAILAGELFF. As DNA, the CDR3 is TGTGCCAGCAGCCAAGCGATCCTTGCCGGGGAGCTGTTTTTT.

This clone has more than one count but fewer than ten. Here the CDR3 DNA reads TGTGCCAGCAGTACCCCAGGAGAACCGACCGGGGAGCTGTTTTTT. It yields the protein CASSTPGEPTGELFF. This chain uses TRBV5-6 with TRBJ2-2; the D is unclear. V shed 5 bases and J shed 5 bases, with 16 bases lying between them. The CDR3 extends over 15 amino acids. Germline values: CDR1 SGHDT, CDR2 YYEEEE.

With respect to this clone: The junction shows a germline mismatch at one end, possibly a read error. The V gene is TRBV7-7, the J gene TRBJ2-5, with 14 bases identical to TRBD2. CDR1 and CDR2 from the germline V gene are SSHAT and FNYEAQ (reference sequence). This CDR3 is 17 amino acids long. The CDR3 region is CASSLSTSGRAGETQYF. The DNA of the CDR3 is TGTGCTAGCAGCTTGTCGACTAGCGGGAGGGCCGGAGAGACCCAGTACTTC.

The genes are TRBV29-1 and TRBJ2-3; no clear D. The CDR3 covers 12 residues. Germline CDR1 and CDR2: SQVTM and ANQGSEA. Trimming took 3 bases from V and 2 from J, leaving 6 bases between them. CDR3 sequence reads: CSVEALTDTQYF. The DNA for the CDR3 is TGCAGCGTTGAGGCACTCACAGATACGCAGTATTTT.

The J gene is TRBJ2-1, the V gene TRBV28; 12 bases line up with TRBD2. The CDR3 extends over 13 amino acids. Germline V gene lookup returns CDR1 MDHEN and CDR2 SYDVKM. With 11 bases clipped from V and 4 bases from J, the junction kept 3 bases outside the gene matches. The CDR3 DNA reads as TGTGCCGCTACTAGCGGGAGGTACAATGAGCAGTTCTTC. It is translated as CAATSGRYNEQFF.

In DNA, the CDR3 is TGTGCCAGCACAGCGGGAGTTTGGAATGAGCAGTTCTTC. Translation: CASTAGVWNEQFF. V usage is TRBV2 and J usage is TRBJ2-1; 8 bases fit TRBD2. This CDR3 is built from 13 residues. The V and J ends lost 7 bases and 7 bases, in that order; junction bases with no gene match: 6. In germline, CDR1 is SNHLY, CDR2 FYNNEI.

This clone was recorded a few times. The chain employs TRBV28 and TRBJ2-5; D perhaps matches TRBD2 (5 bases). Trimming cost V 5 bases and J 5 bases, with 18 bases left between them. The germline CDR1 and CDR2 sequences are MDHEN and SYDVKM. The CDR3 length is 15 residues. The CDR3 region is CASSHAGPVSETQYF. CDR3 nucleotide sequence: TGTGCCAGCAGTCACGCGGGCCCAGTTTCGGAGACCCAGTACTTC.